Sequencing of this T cell receptor beta chain was carried out in a study of memory CD4+ T cells and cytomegalovirus serostatus. Study results and caveats: Of under 200 reported CMV TCRbeta sequences, 60 to 85 were found in memory CD4+ repertoires.

Germline CDR1 and CDR2: ENHRY and SYGVKD. With V trimmed by 7 bases and J by 3 bases, 6 bases remained unmatched. The CDR3 has 15 amino acids. Original analysis: Out-of-frame sequences were removed, leaving 2,000,000 or so distinct TCRbeta sequences. The data were produced by immunoSEQ multiplex PCR, yet TCRdb's version contains in-frame clones alone and is incomplete. Clone size and the V and J calls come from that table; the DNA yielded D and trimming. The data hold tens of thousands of clones, with over 65% observed a single time. Single viable CD3+CD4+CD8-CD45RO+ cells were sorted as the memory CD4+ T cells. CD4+ T cells were isolated by positive magnetic selection. A few counts support this clone. Antigen specificity is unknown.

This chain links TRBV10-3 with TRBJ2-1; TRBD1 matches at 10 bases. This sequence originates from an adult in good health and CMV-seropositive. The sample taken for sequencing was memory CD4+ T cells from blood. CDR3 sequence (DNA): TGTGCCATCACGGACAGGGACAGGGGCTACAATGAGCAGTTCTTC. Its protein is CAITDRDRGYNEQFF.